This T cell receptor beta chain comes out of a study of blood T cell repertoires in COVID-19. Study overall: COVID-19 samples from acute and convalescent phases originated in the United States, Italy and Spain. In each case, the material was cDNA or gDNA derived from T cells, B-cell-depleted T cells, or PBMCs.

The germline gives CDR1 SGHVS, CDR2 FNYEAQ. The CDR3 has 17 amino acids. J gave up 8 bases and V 5 bases, and 12 bases lay outside the gene matches. It was during active infection that Seattle patients were enrolled and then longitudinally followed. Sequenced by immunoSEQ multiplex PCR; TCRdb stores in-frame clones only, minus some. The table shows 150,000 to 200,000 clones, with roughly 80% occurring only once. The receptor was isolated from an older woman with COVID-19, enrolled during active disease. Material: peripheral blood. The rearrangement joins TRBV7-6 to TRBJ2-1; 13 bases match TRBD2. The DNA for the CDR3 is TGTGCCAGCAGCAATCGACTAGCGGGAGGCTCCGGAGATGAGCAGTTCTTC. Its translation is CASSNRLAGGSGDEQFF.